This entry lists 30 T cell receptor beta chains sequenced from one sample in a study of cytomegalovirus exposure and HLA in healthy donors. The PCR employed 60 Vbeta primers together with 13 Jbeta primers. Here immunoSEQ multiplex PCR was the method, and the copy in TCRdb shows in-frame clones only, minus some. The table shows roughly 170,000 clones, with 80% occurring only once. Sequenced sample: PBMCs. Receptors originate from a man aged 25 to 45 in good health and CMV-seronegative.

This chain uses TRBV5-4 with TRBJ2-7, with 7 bases matching TRBD1. Germline CDR1 is SGHNT and CDR2 is YYREEE (reference sequence). The V and J ends lost 3 bases and 4 bases, in that order; junction bases with no gene match: 10. This CDR3 spans 15 amino acids. DNA of the CDR3: TGTGCCAGCAGCTCCCAGACAGGGCGGTTATACGAGCAGTACTTC. Encoded protein: CASSSQTGRLYEQYF. The whole variable domain, filled in from reference TRBV5-4 and TRBJ2-7, reads ETGVTQSPTHLIKTRGQQVTLRCSSQSGHNTVSWYQQALGQGPQFIFQYYREEENGRGNFPPRFSGLQFPNYSSELNVNALELDDSALYLCASSSQTGRLYEQYFGPGTRLTVT.

The rearrangement uses TRBV28 and TRBJ2-1, with D possibly TRBD2 on 7 matching bases. With 6 bases removed from V and 6 bases from J, the gap between germline ends came to 18 bases. CDR1 is MDHEN, CDR2 SYDVKM, per germline. The CDR3 totals 15 residues. CDR3 residues: CASSPRGAGPNEQFF. CDR3 DNA sequence: TGTGCCAGCAGCCCTCGGGGGGCGGGACCCAATGAGCAGTTCTTC. The full variable domain, its missing parts supplied by reference TRBV28 and TRBJ2-1, is DVKVTQSSRYLVKRTGEKVFLECVQDMDHENMFWYRQDPGLGLRLIYFSYDVKMKEKGDIPEGYSVSREKKERFSLILESASTNQTSMYLCASSPRGAGPNEQFFGPGTRLTVL.

V and J are TRBV5-4 and TRBJ2-5, with 10 nucleotides matching TRBD1. The length of the CDR3 is 15 residues. After removal of 4 bases from V and 3 bases from J, the junction contained 6 bases not matched to a gene. CDR1 is SGHNT, CDR2 YYREEE, per germline (reference sequence). CDR3 region: CASSVGGTGEETQYF. The CDR3 bases are TGTGCCAGCAGCGTAGGCGGGACAGGGGAAGAGACCCAGTACTTC.

This clone was counted once. This chain connects TRBV9 to TRBJ2-2; D possibly corresponds to TRBD1 (5 bases). The length of the CDR3 is 15 residues. V lost 0 bases to trimming and J lost 5 bases, with 11 bases between them. The V gene's germline CDR1 is SGDLS and CDR2 YYNGEE. The CDR3, as DNA: TGTGCCAGCAGCGTAGTAGGGGCAGAGACCGGGGAGCTGTTTTTT. Translating it yields CASSVVGAETGELFF. Combining the CDR3 with reference TRBV9 and TRBJ2-2 gives the whole variable domain DSGVTQTPKHLITATGQRVTLRCSPRSGDLSVYWYQQSLDQGLQFLIQYYNGEERAKGNILERFSAQQFPDLHSELNLSSLELGDSALYFCASSVVGAETGELFFGEGSRLTVL.

Concerning this clone: The sample contains more than one DNA sequence encoding this CDR3. This chain links TRBV29-1 with TRBJ1-3, with D perhaps TRBD1 (6 bases). This CDR3 spans 15 amino acids. Trimming cost V 3 bases and J 0 bases, with 12 bases left between them. In germline, CDR1 is SQVTM, CDR2 ANQGSEA. The CDR3: CSVEAGDVSGNTIYF. The CDR3 DNA reads TGCAGCGTTGAGGCAGGGGACGTCTCTGGAAACACCATATATTTT.

This sequence joins TRBV5-1 and TRBJ2-6; 8 bases match TRBD1. The CDR3 has 17 amino acids. J was trimmed by 0 bases and V by 0 bases; bases with no gene match: 2. Germline V gives CDR1 SGHRS, CDR2 YFSETQ. CDR3 nucleotide sequence: TGCGCCAGCAGCTTGGTGGACAGGGCCTCTGGGGCCAACGTCCTGACTTTC. Residues: CASSLVDRASGANVLTF.

The chain links TRBV4-3 to TRBJ1-1; D remains ambiguous. CDR1 and CDR2 from the germline V gene are LGHNA and YSLEER. The CDR3 loop spans 15 amino acids. With 0 bases removed from V and 10 bases from J, the gap between germline ends came to 18 bases. CDR3 amino acids: CASSQDTQSWSAAFF. DNA of the CDR3: TGCGCCAGCAGCCAAGACACGCAGTCCTGGAGCGCAGCTTTCTTT.

The genes are TRBV29-1 and TRBJ2-1; possibly TRBD1 for D (5 bases). The ends were cut back, 7 bases at V and 6 bases at J, with 10 bases in the middle. Germline lookup yields CDR1 SQVTM and CDR2 ANQGSEA. CDR3 size: 11 residues. CDR3 nucleotide sequence: TGCAGCGGGGGCGAGGCCAATGAGCAGTTCTTC. Translation gives CSGGEANEQFF.

The chain combines TRBV30 with TRBJ1-5; the D gene is possibly TRBD1 (5 bases). CDR1 is GTSNPN and CDR2 is SVGIG in the germline V gene (reference sequence). The germline V and J ends were trimmed by 3 bases and 0 bases, with 12 bases remaining between them. The CDR3 is 15 residues long. The CDR3 region has the DNA TGTGCCTGGAGGGGGGGAGCGGGTAGCAATCAGCCCCAGCATTTT. Its protein product is CAWRGGAGSNQPQHF.

The chain joins TRBV7-8 to TRBJ1-4; D unclear. The CDR3 covers 12 residues. From germline, CDR1 is SGHVS and CDR2 FQNEAQ. V lost 5 bases to trimming and J lost 11 bases, with 12 bases between them. Here the CDR3 DNA reads TGTGCCAGCAGCCCCATTACAGAGAAACTGTTTTTT. Protein sequence: CASSPITEKLFF. The whole variable domain, filled in from reference TRBV7-8 and TRBJ1-4, reads GAGVSQSPRYKVAKRGQDVALRCDPISGHVSLFWYQQALGQGPEFLTYFQNEAQLDKSGLPSDRFFAERPEGSVSTLKIQRTQQEDSAVYLCASSPITEKLFFGSGTQLSVL.

The J gene is TRBJ1-2, the V gene TRBV25-1; no clear D. The CDR3 covers 14 residues. The germline CDR1 and CDR2 sequences are MGHDK and SYGVNS. V lost 3 bases to trimming and J lost 8 bases, with 16 bases between them. This CDR3 is CASSDIVFPEGYTF. Here the CDR3 DNA reads TGTGCCAGCAGTGACATAGTGTTTCCGGAGGGCTACACCTTC.

This clone occurred a few times. The chain joins TRBV7-2 to TRBJ1-1; perhaps TRBD1 as D (5 bases). Trimming cost V 0 bases and J 3 bases, with 11 bases left between them. Germline V gene lookup returns CDR1 SGHTA and CDR2 FQGNSA. The CDR3 loop spans 15 amino acids. This CDR3 is CASSLAVTGDTEAFF. CDR3 sequence (DNA): TGTGCCAGCAGCTTAGCGGTTACGGGGGACACTGAAGCTTTCTTT.

The genes are TRBV7-3 and TRBJ2-3; a possible D gene is TRBD2 (6 bases). The CDR3 sequence is 15 residues long. V was pared by 3 bases and J by 0 bases, with 10 bases between. The germline V gene encodes CDR1 SGHTA and CDR2 FQGTGA. CDR3 nucleotide sequence: TGTGCCAGCAGCTTGGGGGGACCTAGCACAGATACGCAGTATTTT. Translating it yields CASSLGGPSTDTQYF. The variable domain in full, with the rest retrieved from reference TRBV7-3 and TRBJ2-3, is GAGVSQTPSNKVTEKGKYVELRCDPISGHTALYWYRQSLGQGPEFLIYFQGTGAADDSGLPNDRFFAVRPEGSVSTLKIQRTERGDSAVYLCASSLGGPSTDTQYFGPGTRLTVL.

For the CDR3, the DNA is TGTGCCTGGAGTGTTTCCGGGGGTACTGAAGCTTTCTTT. Its protein is CAWSVSGGTEAFF. The V gene is TRBV30, the J gene TRBJ1-1, with TRBD1 as a possible D gene (5 bases). The CDR3 length is 13 residues. Trimming pared 0 bases from V and 5 bases from J, leaving 10 bases between. Germline V lookup: CDR1 GTSNPN, CDR2 SVGIG (reference sequence).

The chain recombines TRBV5-5 with TRBJ1-5, with D possibly matching TRBD1 (5 bases). V was trimmed by 3 bases and J by 1 base, leaving 23 bases between them. Germline-derived CDR1 and CDR2 are SGHKS and YYEKEE (reference sequence). This CDR3 is built from 19 residues. CDR3 sequence (DNA): TGTGCCAGCAGCTCTAACCCGGGACTCTCCTCCGCGAGCAATCAGCCCCAGCATTTT. Translating it yields CASSSNPGLSSASNQPQHF.

V is TRBV28 and J is TRBJ2-5; 8 bases match TRBD2. V lost 6 bases and J lost 4; bases outside the gene matches: 10. Germline V gene data show CDR1 as MDHEN and CDR2 as SYDVKM. The CDR3 runs to 15 residues. CDR3 nucleotides: TGTGCCAGCAGCAAGGGACTAGTGGTCGGAGAGACCCAGTACTTC. This encodes CASSKGLVVGETQYF. The whole variable domain, filled in from reference TRBV28 and TRBJ2-5, reads DVKVTQSSRYLVKRTGEKVFLECVQDMDHENMFWYRQDPGLGLRLIYFSYDVKMKEKGDIPEGYSVSREKKERFSLILESASTNQTSMYLCASSKGLVVGETQYFGPGTRLLVL.

The rearrangement joins TRBV30 to TRBJ1-5, with 8 bases identical to TRBD1. Trimming took 5 bases from V and 4 from J; bases not matched to a gene: 7. Germline V lookup: CDR1 GTSNPN, CDR2 SVGIG (reference sequence). The CDR3 is 14 amino acids. CDR3 in DNA: TGTGCCTGGGGCCGGGACAGGCTAAATCAGCCCCAGCATTTT. Its translation is CAWGRDRLNQPQHF.

The rearrangement joins TRBV19 to TRBJ1-4, with TRBD1 identical over 8 bases. CDR3 length equals 15 residues. Germline V lookup: CDR1 LNHDA, CDR2 SQIVND (reference sequence). The V gene end was trimmed by 3 bases and the J gene end by 7 bases; junction bases not matched to a gene: 7. This chain's CDR3 is CASSMSGTGGEKLFF. Written as DNA, the CDR3 is TGTGCCAGTAGTATGTCGGGGACAGGCGGTGAAAAACTGTTTTTT.

This chain links TRBV30 with TRBJ2-5; 7 positions agree with TRBD2. Germline values: CDR1 GTSNPN, CDR2 SVGIG (reference sequence). Trimming cost V 3 bases and J 2 bases; bases outside gene matches: 6. There are 14 residues in the CDR3. CDR3 nucleotide sequence: TGTGCCTGGAGGCGGCGGGGGACTCAAGAGACCCAGTACTTC. This translates into CAWRRRGTQETQYF. Variable domain in full (rest from reference TRBV30 and TRBJ2-5): SQTIHQWPATLVQPVGSPLSLECTVEGTSNPNLYWYRQAAGRGLQLLFYSVGIGQISSEVPQNLSASRPQDRQFILSSKKLLLSDSGFYLCAWRRRGTQETQYFGPGTRLLVL.

This rearrangement joins TRBV7-3 to TRBJ1-2, with D possibly matching TRBD1 (6 bases). Germline V gene data show CDR1 as SGHTA and CDR2 as FQGTGA. This CDR3 contains 17 residues. The V and J ends lost 2 bases and 3 bases respectively, with 19 bases between them. The CDR3 bases are TGTGCCAGCAGCTTAGACGGGACACTCCCCCCAGACTATGGCTACACCTTC. The encoded protein is CASSLDGTLPPDYGYTF. The full variable domain, completed using reference TRBV7-3 and TRBJ1-2, is GAGVSQTPSNKVTEKGKYVELRCDPISGHTALYWYRQSLGQGPEFLIYFQGTGAADDSGLPNDRFFAVRPEGSVSTLKIQRTERGDSAVYLCASSLDGTLPPDYGYTFGSGTRLTVV.

The chain links TRBV28 to TRBJ1-2; tentative D call: TRBD1 (5 bases). Deletions cut 2 bases from V and 4 bases from J, with 17 bases between. The CDR3 runs 16 residues. Germline V gene data show CDR1 as MDHEN and CDR2 as SYDVKM. CDR3 DNA: TGTGCCAGCAGTTTACGTCTACCCCGGGACTCCTATGGCTACACCTTC. Its translation: CASSLRLPRDSYGYTF.

This chain connects TRBV5-6 to TRBJ1-1; 7 bases agree with TRBD1. V was pared by 4 bases and J by 6 bases, with 9 bases of the junction left unmatched. The CDR3 length is 14 residues. The germline CDR1 and CDR2 sequences are SGHDT and YYEEEE. The CDR3 region is CASSLLTGMAEAFF. DNA for the CDR3: TGTGCCAGCAGCCTTCTGACAGGGATGGCTGAAGCTTTCTTT.

The chain recombines TRBV11-2 with TRBJ2-7, with D tentatively TRBD1 (6 bases). Germline-derived CDR1 and CDR2 are SGHAT and FQNNGV. V was shortened by 4 bases and J by 9 bases, with 13 bases between the two germline ends. The CDR3 extends over 12 amino acids. CDR3 sequence (DNA): TGTGCCAGCAGCTCGGAGACAGGCAGGCAGTACTTC. This translates into CASSSETGRQYF.

CDR3 residues: CASSQSGTKNYEQYF. The CDR3 DNA is TGCGCCAGCAGCCAAAGCGGGACTAAAAACTACGAGCAGTACTTC. The rearrangement uses TRBV4-3 and TRBJ2-7; the match to TRBD2 covers 7 bases. This CDR3 has 15 residues. The junction had 7 bases not matched to a gene; V was cut back by 2 bases and J by 3 bases. Germline values: CDR1 LGHNA, CDR2 YSLEER.

The V and J genes are TRBV29-1 and TRBJ1-1; 7 bases align to TRBD1. Germline values: CDR1 SQVTM, CDR2 ANQGSEA. V shed 6 bases, J shed 0 bases, and the junction held 4 bases outside the gene matches. There are 13 residues in the CDR3. The CDR3 sequence: CSVGGQMNTEAFF. CDR3 nucleotide sequence: TGCAGCGTGGGGGGACAGATGAACACTGAAGCTTTCTTT.

The rearrangement links TRBV28 to TRBJ2-3; weak D call: TRBD1 (6 bases). This CDR3 has 14 amino acids. Germline CDR1 and CDR2: MDHEN and SYDVKM. The V end lost 4 bases, the J end lost 3 bases, and 11 bases lay between the germline ends. Here the CDR3 reads CASSSRTATDTQYF. CDR3 nucleotides: TGTGCCAGCAGTTCCAGGACAGCTACAGATACGCAGTATTTT.

V usage is TRBV10-2 and J usage is TRBJ2-1; a weak D match, TRBD2 (5 bases). Trimming took off 2 bases at V and 8 bases at J, with 22 bases between the two ends. This CDR3 contains 17 residues. Germline V gives CDR1 WSHSY, CDR2 SAAADI. This CDR3 reads CASSEPPLGLPRDEQFF. DNA of the CDR3: TGCGCCAGCAGTGAGCCCCCACTAGGACTCCCTAGGGATGAGCAGTTCTTC.

The chain has TRBV5-5 and TRBJ1-1; D not certain. There are 16 residues in the CDR3. Trimming shortened V by 1 base and J by 1 base, and 14 bases separated the two germline ends. Germline assignment: CDR1 SGHKS and CDR2 YYEKEE (reference sequence). CDR3: CASSLIPGQANTEAFF. The CDR3 DNA reads as TGTGCCAGCAGCTTGATCCCAGGCCAGGCGAACACTGAAGCTTTCTTT.

This clone was observed a handful of times. The chain links TRBV29-1 to TRBJ2-7; unclear D gene. The V end lost 6 bases, the J end lost 5 bases, and 11 bases lay between the germline ends. Germline loops: CDR1 SQVTM, CDR2 ANQGSEA. The CDR3 is 11 residues long. The CDR3 DNA reads TGCAGCGTCCGTGCTACGGACGAGCAGTACTTC. This translates into CSVRATDEQYF.

The J gene is TRBJ2-3, the V gene TRBV10-1, with 8 bases fitting TRBD1. With V trimmed by 2 bases and J by 11 bases, 3 bases remained unmatched. Germline-derived CDR1 and CDR2 are WNHNN and SYGVQD (reference sequence). The CDR3 runs 12 residues. CDR3 amino acids: CASSETGTGQYF. The CDR3 DNA reads TGCGCCAGCAGTGAGACCGGGACAGGGCAGTATTTT.